The text below deals with one TCR beta chain. Its antigen is currently unknown. Different DNA sequences within this sample yield the same CDR3. PCR was performed using 60 Vbeta and 13 Jbeta primers. Original processing methods: A follow-up analysis tallied 65 million to 80 million unique TCR beta chains, 8.5 million to 14 million shared. Here immunoSEQ multiplex PCR was the method, and the copy in TCRdb shows in-frame clones only, minus some. V, J and clone size are those of that table, while D and trimming were read from the DNA. This table has about 130,000 clones, 80% appearing once. The germline gives CDR1 LGHNA, CDR2 YSLEER. The CDR3 loop spans 16 amino acids. V dropped 0 bases and J dropped 13 bases, with 19 bases sitting between them. These data originate in a study of cytomegalovirus exposure and HLA in healthy donors. Findings of the study overall: Per a prior analysis, the majority of TCR beta V segments were productive roughly 90% or roughly 30% of the time.

The V call is TRBV4-3, the J call TRBJ1-6; the D gene is possibly TRBD1 (6 bases). This sequence originates from a young man in good health and CMV-seronegative. The sequenced sample consisted of PBMCs. The chain's CDR3 is CASSQEYGQGNSPLHF. The CDR3 nucleotides read TGCGCCAGCAGCCAAGAATACGGCCAGGGGAACTCCCCCCTCCACTTT.